What follows is one TCR beta chain and its context. Germline V gene lookup returns CDR1 SGHAT and CDR2 FQNNGV. This CDR3 comprises 18 residues. V lost 1 base, J lost 1 base, and 11 bases stayed unmatched. These data belong to a study of blood T cell repertoires in COVID-19. Study details: COVID-19 samples, acute and convalescent, were from the United States, Italy and Spain.

Per the study methods: The authors estimated nucleated cell counts from reference gene primer amplification. Sequenced by immunoSEQ multiplex PCR; TCRdb stores in-frame clones only, minus some. V and J calls and clone size are those listed in that table; D and trimming were worked out from the DNA. The sample lists roughly 250,000 clones; approximately 86% were seen once. The rearrangement uses TRBV11-2 and TRBJ2-5; the match to TRBD2 covers 8 bases. The sample comprised peripheral blood. The TCR originated in a man aged 35 to 55 who had recovered from COVID-19. CDR3 protein: CASSLGLRAGGPQETQYF. The CDR3, as DNA: TGTGCCAGCAGCTTAGGGTTAAGGGCGGGGGGACCCCAAGAGACCCAGTACTTC.